This TCR beta chain was captured in a study of preoperative IRX-2 immunotherapy in early breast cancer (dated by TCRdb to about 2019). This clone was observed a few times. Its antigen specificity is not known. Qualities for individual bases were not recorded, and no much larger clone is one base off. The sample's treatment or condition label is to be understood as: preoperative locoregional IRX-2 cytokine immunotherapy. The samples were obtained from a phase Ib study in which preoperative, locoregional IRX-2 cytokine immunotherapy intended to prime immune responses was tested. Donors were patients with early-stage breast cancer who received IRX-2 before surgery. Receptor amplification or capture employed the immunoSEQ multiplex PCR assay. In its TCRdb copy, this immuneACCESS table keeps in-frame sequences only and misses some clones. Where compared with another copy, unresolved V genes explain less than half of these, and the others have no known cause. Within this sample are 25,000 to 30,000 clones, with around 90% of them counted one time only. The top ten clonotypes cover approximately 10% of the sample.

From the cysteine through the phenylalanine, the CDR3 covers 16 amino acids. Kept here is only the CDR3 DNA, which spans 48 bases and is read in frame from base 1. From a lookup of the germline V gene (reference sequence), CDR1 and CDR2 are LNHDA and SQIVND. V is shortened by 2 bases, J by 2 bases, and the region joining them spans 14 bases. The clonotype comes from a human donor with breast cancer. The chain employs TRBV19 and TRBJ2-3, with a tentative D gene TRBD1 over 6 matching bases. Sampling was carried out from a patient treated with IRX-2 immunotherapy. The DNA sequence is TGTGCCAGTAGTATATACGACACAGGGTACACAGATACGCAGTATTTT. Its protein is CASSIYDTGYTDTQYF.